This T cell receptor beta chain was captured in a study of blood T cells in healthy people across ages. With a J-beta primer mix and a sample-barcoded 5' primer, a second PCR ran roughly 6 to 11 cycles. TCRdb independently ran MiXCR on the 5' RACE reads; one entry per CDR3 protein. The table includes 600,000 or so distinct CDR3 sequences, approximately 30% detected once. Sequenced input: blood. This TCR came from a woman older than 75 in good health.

CDR3 sequence: CASSLYEEAFF. For the CDR3, the DNA is TGTGCCAGCAGCTTATACGAGGAAGCTTTCTTT. V usage is TRBV7-2 and J usage is TRBJ1-1, with D unclear. Germline CDR1 is SGHTA and CDR2 is FQGNSA. V dropped 2 bases and J dropped 8 bases, with 6 bases sitting between them. This CDR3 has 11 amino acids.